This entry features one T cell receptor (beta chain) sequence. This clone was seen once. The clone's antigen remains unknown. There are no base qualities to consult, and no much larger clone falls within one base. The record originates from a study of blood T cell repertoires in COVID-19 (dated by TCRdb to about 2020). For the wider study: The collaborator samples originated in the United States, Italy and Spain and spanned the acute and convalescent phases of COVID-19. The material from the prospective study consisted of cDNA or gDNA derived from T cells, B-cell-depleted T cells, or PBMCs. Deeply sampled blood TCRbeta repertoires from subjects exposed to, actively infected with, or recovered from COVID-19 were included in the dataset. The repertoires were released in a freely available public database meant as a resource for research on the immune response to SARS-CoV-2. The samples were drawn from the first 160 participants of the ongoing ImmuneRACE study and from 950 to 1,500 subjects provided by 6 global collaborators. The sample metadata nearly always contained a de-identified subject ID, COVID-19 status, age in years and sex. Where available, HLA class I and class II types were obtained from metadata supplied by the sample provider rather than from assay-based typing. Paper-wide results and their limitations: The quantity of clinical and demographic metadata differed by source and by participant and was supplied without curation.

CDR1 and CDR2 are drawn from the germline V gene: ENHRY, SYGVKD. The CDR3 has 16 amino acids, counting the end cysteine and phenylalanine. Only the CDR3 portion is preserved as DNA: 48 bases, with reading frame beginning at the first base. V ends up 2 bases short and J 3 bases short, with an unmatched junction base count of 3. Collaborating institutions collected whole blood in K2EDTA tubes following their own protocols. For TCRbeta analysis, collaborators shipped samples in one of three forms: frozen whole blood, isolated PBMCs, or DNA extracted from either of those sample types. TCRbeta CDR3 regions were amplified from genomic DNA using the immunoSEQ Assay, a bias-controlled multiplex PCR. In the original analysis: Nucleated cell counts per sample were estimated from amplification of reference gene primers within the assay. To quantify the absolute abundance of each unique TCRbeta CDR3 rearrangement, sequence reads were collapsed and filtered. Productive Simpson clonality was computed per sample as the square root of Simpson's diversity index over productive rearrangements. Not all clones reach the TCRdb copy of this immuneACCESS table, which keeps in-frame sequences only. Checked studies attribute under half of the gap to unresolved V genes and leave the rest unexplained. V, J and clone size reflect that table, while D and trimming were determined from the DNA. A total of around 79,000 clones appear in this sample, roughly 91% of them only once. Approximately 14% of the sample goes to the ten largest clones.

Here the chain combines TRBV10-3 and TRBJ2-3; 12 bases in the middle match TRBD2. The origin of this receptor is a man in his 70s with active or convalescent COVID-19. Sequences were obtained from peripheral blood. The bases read TGTGCCATCAGTGAGGGGACTAGCGGGTTGACAGATACGCAGTATTTT. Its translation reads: CAISEGTSGLTDTQYF.